The next 10 T cell receptor beta chains were all read from a single sample in a study of cytomegalovirus exposure and HLA in healthy donors. Vbeta (60) and Jbeta (13) primers were used in the PCR. The table came from immunoSEQ multiplex PCR; TCRdb's copy has only in-frame clones and leaves some out. Of around 99,000 clones in the sample, roughly 70% are singletons; the top ten hold under 6.5%. The sequencing sample was made of PBMCs. The source of these receptors is a woman between 65 and 79 years old in good health and CMV-seropositive.

The chain recombines TRBV21-1 with TRBJ1-1; TRBD1, as called in the table, went unchecked against the DNA. TRBV21-1 has pseudogene status. This CDR3 region has 12 residues. The CDR3: CASSLDRARAFF. The CDR3 coding sequence is TGTGCCAGCAGTCTGGACAGAGCCAGGGCTTTCTTT.

DNA for the CDR3: TGTGCCAGCAGCTTAGATTACAGTCGCCAAGAGACCCAGTACTTC. Protein sequence: CASSLDYSRQETQYF. The chain combines TRBV11-2 with TRBJ2-5, with unresolved D. Trimming left V 0 bases short and J 1 base short, with 9 bases between. The CDR3 is 15 amino acids. The germline V gene encodes CDR1 SGHAT and CDR2 FQNNGV.

The chain has TRBV7-2 and TRBJ2-1; TRBD2 agrees at 7 bases. Germline V CDR1 and CDR2: SGHTA, FQGNSA. V gave up 4 bases and J gave up 3 bases; unmatched junction bases: 6. The CDR3 length is 15 residues. The CDR3 DNA sequence: TGTGCCAGCAGCTGGGAGGGCGGGGGCTACAATGAGCAGTTCTTC. This translates into CASSWEGGGYNEQFF.

This clone was observed a single time. The chain uses TRBV30 and TRBJ2-7; 12 positions agree with TRBD2. Trimming took 1 base from V and 2 from J; bases not matched to a gene: 3. Per germline, CDR1 GTSNPN and CDR2 SVGIG (reference sequence). There are 15 residues in the CDR3. CDR3 loop: CAWSATSGGPYEQYF. The CDR3 nucleotides are TGTGCCTGGAGTGCCACTAGCGGGGGGCCCTACGAGCAGTACTTC.

This clone was seen more than once but under ten times. The genes are TRBV6-4 and TRBJ1-1, with D possibly being TRBD1 (5 bases). Germline-derived CDR1 and CDR2 are MRHNA and SNTAGT. The CDR3 has 20 residues. Trimming shortened V by 0 bases and J by 1 base, and 24 bases separated the two germline ends. CDR3 in DNA: TGTGCCAGCAGTGACTCGCAAAACAGGCGAGGTAAGGTTCGGAACACTGAAGCTTTCTTT. Protein sequence: CASSDSQNRRGKVRNTEAFF.

This clone was recorded once. The V call is TRBV4-1, the J call TRBJ2-1; a possible D gene is TRBD2 (5 bases). V gave up 2 bases and J gave up 0 bases, with 11 bases separating them. This CDR3 comprises 16 residues. Germline CDR1 and CDR2: MGHRA and YSYEKL. The CDR3 coding sequence is TGCGCCAGCAGCCAACCAGCGGATAGCTCCTACAATGAGCAGTTCTTC. It yields the protein CASSQPADSSYNEQFF.

This clone occurred a few times. The chain is built from TRBV6-5 and TRBJ2-5; TRBD2 aligns across 12 bases. V trimming: 9 bases; J trimming: 4 bases; junction bases outside the gene matches: 6. Germline CDR1 reads MNHEY; CDR2 reads SVGAGI. The CDR3 is 14 residues long. The CDR3 DNA reads TGTGCCAGTATGGGACTAGCGGGCGGAGAGACCCAGTACTTC. Translating it yields CASMGLAGGETQYF.

This chain joins TRBV19 and TRBJ2-3; 8 nucleotides line up with TRBD2. CDR3 length: 15 residues. V shed 2 bases and J 1 base; nucleotides not matched to a gene: 2. From germline, CDR1 is LNHDA and CDR2 SQIVND (reference sequence). CDR3 sequence: CASSITAGGTDTQYF. The CDR3 region has the DNA TGTGCCAGTAGTATAACAGCGGGGGGCACAGATACGCAGTATTTT.

Only one count was recorded for this clone. The J gene is TRBJ2-7, the V gene TRBV6-5; D unclear. Trimming pared 6 bases from V and 2 bases from J, leaving 11 bases between. There are 13 residues in the CDR3. Germline values: CDR1 MNHEY, CDR2 SVGAGI. CDR3 DNA sequence: TGTGCCAGCAGCCCCGGGTTGACCTACGAGCAGTACTTC. It is translated as CASSPGLTYEQYF.

DNA of the CDR3: TGTGCCAGTAGGGCAGGGTTACACGAGCAGTACTTC. This sequence encodes CASRAGLHEQYF. The gene calls are TRBV19 and TRBJ2-7, with D perhaps TRBD1 (5 bases). CDR3 length equals 12 residues. Trimming pared 6 bases from V and 5 bases from J, leaving 11 bases between. Germline lookup yields CDR1 LNHDA and CDR2 SQIVND (reference sequence).